This T cell receptor beta chain was found in a study of T cells in Graves' hyperthyroidism and ophthalmopathy. TCR beta CDR3 sequences were amplified from RNA transcripts. Carried out on the TCR CDR3, a first-round RT-PCR used the HTBI primer set. Each CDR3 protein gets one entry after TCRdb re-called the multiplex PCR reads with MiXCR. Of 500,000 or so distinct CDR3 sequences in the sample, roughly 15% were seen once. The study excluded patients with uncontrolled infection, other autoimmune disease, pregnancy or lactation. The germline V and J ends were trimmed by 4 bases and 6 bases, with 12 bases remaining between them. The CDR3 totals 13 residues. The V gene's germline CDR1 is SGHTA and CDR2 FQGNSA.

The chain carries TRBV7-2 and TRBJ1-1, with D maybe TRBD1 (6 bases). Sequencing used blood. The receptor's source is a woman in her late teens or twenties with Graves' ophthalmopathy. The CDR3 nucleotides read TGTGCCAGCAGCTGGGGGGGCGCGCCTGAAGCTTTCTTT. Amino acids: CASSWGGAPEAFF.